This T cell receptor (beta chain) is from a study of long-term antiretroviral therapy in people with HIV. Run at survey level, the immunoSEQ assay was version v3.0. Only in-frame clones appear in the TCRdb table, and some are missing; sequencing was by immunoSEQ multiplex PCR. The sample contains roughly 30,000 clones, over 75% of which appear only once. Germline CDR1 is MGHRA and CDR2 is YSYEKL. This CDR3 contains 15 residues. V dropped 4 bases and J dropped 3 bases, with 14 bases sitting between them. The TCR originated in a man younger than 35 with HIV. This material consisted of unsorted PBMCs, taken 0.8 years before starting antiretroviral therapy. The chain is built from TRBV4-1 and TRBJ2-3; possible D gene TRBD1, 6 bases. CDR3 sequence reads: CASSRRTGITDTQYF. The DNA of the CDR3 is TGCGCCAGCAGCCGACGAACAGGGATTACAGATACGCAGTATTTT.